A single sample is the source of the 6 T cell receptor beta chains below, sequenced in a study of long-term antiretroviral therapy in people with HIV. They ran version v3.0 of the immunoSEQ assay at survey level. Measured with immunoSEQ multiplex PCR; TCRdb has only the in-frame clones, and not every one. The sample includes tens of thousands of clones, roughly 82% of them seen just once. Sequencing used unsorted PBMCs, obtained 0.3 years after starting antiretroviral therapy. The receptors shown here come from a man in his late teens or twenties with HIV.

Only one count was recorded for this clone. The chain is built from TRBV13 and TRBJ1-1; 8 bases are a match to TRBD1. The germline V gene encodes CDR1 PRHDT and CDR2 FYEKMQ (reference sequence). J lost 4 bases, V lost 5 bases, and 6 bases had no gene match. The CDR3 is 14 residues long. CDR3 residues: CASSLDRGGTEAFF. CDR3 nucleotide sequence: TGTGCCAGCAGCCTCGACAGGGGCGGCACTGAAGCTTTCTTT.

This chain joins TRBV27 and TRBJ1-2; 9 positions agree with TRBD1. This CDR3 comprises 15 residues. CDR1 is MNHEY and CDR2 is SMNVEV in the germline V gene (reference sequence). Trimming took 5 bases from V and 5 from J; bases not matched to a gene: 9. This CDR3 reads CASSITGGAGYGYTF. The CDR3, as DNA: TGTGCCAGCAGTATAACAGGGGGCGCAGGATATGGCTACACCTTC.

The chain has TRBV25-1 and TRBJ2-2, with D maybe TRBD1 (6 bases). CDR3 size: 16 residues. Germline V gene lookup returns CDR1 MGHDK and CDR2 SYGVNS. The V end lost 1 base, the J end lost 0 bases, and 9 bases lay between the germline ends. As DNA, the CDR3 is TGTGCCAGCAGTGAATCTGCAGGGGCGAACACCGGGGAGCTGTTTTTT. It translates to CASSESAGANTGELFF.

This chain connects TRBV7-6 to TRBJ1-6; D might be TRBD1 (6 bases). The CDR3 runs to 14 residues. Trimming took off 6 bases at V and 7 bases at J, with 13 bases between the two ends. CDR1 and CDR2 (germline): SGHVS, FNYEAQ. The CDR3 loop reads CASRPGQTNSPLHF. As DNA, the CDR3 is TGTGCCAGCAGACCAGGACAGACCAATTCACCCCTCCACTTT. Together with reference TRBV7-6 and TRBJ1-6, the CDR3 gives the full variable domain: GAGVSQSPRYKVTKRGQDVALRCDPISGHVSLYWYRQALGQGPEFLTYFNYEAQQDKSGLPNDRFSAERPEGSISTLTIQRTEQRDSAMYRCASRPGQTNSPLHFGNGTRLTVT.

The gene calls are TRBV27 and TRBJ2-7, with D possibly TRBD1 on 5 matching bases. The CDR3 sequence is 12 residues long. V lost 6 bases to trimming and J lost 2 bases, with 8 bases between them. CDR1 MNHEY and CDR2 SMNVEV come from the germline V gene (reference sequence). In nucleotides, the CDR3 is TGTGCCAGCAGCGACAGAGCCTACGAGCAGTACTTC. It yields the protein CASSDRAYEQYF.

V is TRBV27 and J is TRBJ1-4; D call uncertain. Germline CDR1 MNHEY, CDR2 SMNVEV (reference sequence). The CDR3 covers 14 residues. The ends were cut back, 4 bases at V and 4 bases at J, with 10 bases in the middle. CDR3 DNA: TGTGCCAGCAGTTCCCCAGACCTTAATGAAAAACTGTTTTTT. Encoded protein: CASSSPDLNEKLFF. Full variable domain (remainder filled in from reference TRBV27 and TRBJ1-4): EAQVTQNPRYLITVTGKKLTVTCSQNMNHEYMSWYRQDPGLGLRQIYYSMNVEVTDKGDVPEGYKVSRKEKRNFPLILESPSPNQTSLYFCASSSPDLNEKLFFGSGTQLSVL.